These 31 T cell receptor beta chains originate from one sample sequenced in a study of blood T cell repertoires in COVID-19. Produced via immunoSEQ multiplex PCR; TCRdb's table is partial and in-frame only. Among about 210,000 clones listed, 83% were seen once. The source material was peripheral blood. The receptors here all came from a woman between 40 and 50 years old with active or convalescent COVID-19.

V gene TRBV5-1 combines with J gene TRBJ1-4, with D possibly TRBD1 on 5 matching bases. The CDR3 has 14 residues. Germline CDR1 reads SGHRS; CDR2 reads YFSETQ. Trimming removed 2 bases from V and 8 bases from J, with 13 bases in between. This chain's CDR3 is CASSLTAGREKLFF. In DNA form, the CDR3 reads TGCGCCAGCAGCTTAACGGCAGGGAGGGAAAAACTGTTTTTT.

The chain carries TRBV4-3 and TRBJ2-5; TRBD2 might be the D (6 bases). This CDR3 is 15 amino acids long. V dropped 1 base and J dropped 2 bases, with 11 bases sitting between them. Germline V gene sequence: CDR1 LGHNA, CDR2 YSLEER. The CDR3 reads CASSQVGAGQETQYF. The CDR3 nucleotides are TGCGCCAGCAGCCAAGTGGGTGCGGGGCAAGAGACCCAGTACTTC.

This clone was found a few times. The same CDR3 is also encoded by other DNA sequences in this sample. The J gene is TRBJ1-5, the V gene TRBV13; 7 nucleotides match TRBD1. V was pared by 0 bases and J by 3 bases, with 11 bases of the junction left unmatched. Per the germline V gene, CDR1 is PRHDT and CDR2 is FYEKMQ (reference sequence). The CDR3 loop spans 18 amino acids. For the CDR3, the DNA is TGTGCCAGCAGCTTAGGCCCCGGCAGACAGGGCCTCAATCAGCCCCAGCATTTT. Translated, it gives CASSLGPGRQGLNQPQHF.

This chain links TRBV28 with TRBJ1-2; D is undetermined. The CDR3 extends over 16 amino acids. CDR1 and CDR2 from the germline V gene are MDHEN and SYDVKM. V was trimmed by 3 bases and J by 8 bases, leaving 22 bases between them. For the CDR3, the DNA is TGTGCCAGCAGTTTCTCGGGTGGGCAGGACTCTGAGGGCTACACCTTC. Encoded protein: CASSFSGGQDSEGYTF.

This clone appeared many times. The CDR3 nucleotides are TGTGCCACCAGCACAGGGGGCGGGAGTTTGTATGAGCAGTTCTTC. Protein product: CATSTGGGSLYEQFF. The rearrangement uses TRBV15 and TRBJ2-1; D might be TRBD1 (8 bases). CDR3 length: 15 residues. CDR1 LNHNV and CDR2 YYDKDF come from the germline V gene (reference sequence). Trimming cost V 4 bases and J 8 bases, with 18 bases left between them.

This clone was picked up many times. The V call is TRBV24-1, the J call TRBJ2-2; tentatively, D is TRBD1 (5 bases). Trimming cost V 4 bases and J 6 bases, with 17 bases left between them. The germline gives CDR1 KGHDR, CDR2 SFDVKD. CDR3 size: 16 residues. Written as DNA, the CDR3 is TGTGCCACCAGTGACTATGCTCGGACACGATCCGGGGAGCTGTTTTTT. It is translated as CATSDYARTRSGELFF.

The chain recombines TRBV14 with TRBJ1-2, with D maybe TRBD1 (6 bases). Trimming took off 0 bases at V and 8 bases at J, with 19 bases between the two ends. CDR3 length equals 16 residues. Germline V CDR1 and CDR2: SGHDN, FVKESK. The CDR3 bases are TGTGCCAGCAGCCAAGATTGGGCGGACAGCCCAACCGGCTACACCTTC. It translates to CASSQDWADSPTGYTF.

The gene calls are TRBV5-1 and TRBJ2-5; 10 bases map to TRBD2. CDR1 is SGHRS and CDR2 is YFSETQ in the germline V gene. This CDR3 is 16 amino acids long. V trimming: 4 bases; J trimming: 5 bases; junction bases outside the gene matches: 11. The CDR3 sequence: CASSGERGGSWETQYF. DNA of the CDR3: TGCGCCAGCAGCGGCGAGCGGGGGGGGAGCTGGGAGACCCAGTACTTC.

The chain links TRBV15 to TRBJ1-6; D unclear. The length of the CDR3 is 17 residues. Trimming removed 0 bases from V and 3 bases from J, with 12 bases in between. Germline V lookup: CDR1 LNHNV, CDR2 YYDKDF (reference sequence). CDR3 sequence reads: CATSREVRVRYNSPLHF. The CDR3 coding sequence is TGTGCCACCAGCAGAGAGGTGAGGGTCCGCTATAATTCACCCCTCCACTTT.

The genes are TRBV5-1 and TRBJ2-2; 8 positions match TRBD2. Trimming removed 2 bases from V and 1 base from J; junction bases left unmatched: 1. The CDR3 extends over 15 amino acids. CDR1 is SGHRS and CDR2 is YFSETQ in the germline V gene. The CDR3 DNA reads as TGCGCCAGCAGCTTTGCGGGAGGGAACACCGGGGAGCTGTTTTTT. Its translation: CASSFAGGNTGELFF.

The V call is TRBV9, the J call TRBJ2-1; 11 bases match TRBD2. Per the germline V gene, CDR1 is SGDLS and CDR2 is YYNGEE. Trimming took 3 bases from V and 9 from J; bases not matched to a gene: 8. The CDR3 has 15 residues. DNA for the CDR3: TGTGCCAGCAGCGCCCTGACTAGCGGGATAGGTGAGCAGTTCTTC. It translates to CASSALTSGIGEQFF.

J is TRBJ2-2 and V is TRBV7-6, with D possibly matching TRBD2 (5 bases). CDR3 length: 16 residues. V lost 5 bases, J lost 4 bases, and 17 bases lay in between. From germline, CDR1 is SGHVS and CDR2 FNYEAQ. CDR3 in DNA: TGTGCCAGCAGCCTAGGCCCGCCGGGAATCACCGGGGAGCTGTTTTTT. Translated, it gives CASSLGPPGITGELFF.

J is TRBJ1-3 and V is TRBV4-1, with D perhaps matching TRBD1 (5 bases). V was trimmed by 2 bases and J by 4 bases, leaving 9 bases between them. CDR1 and CDR2 (germline): MGHRA, YSYEKL. The CDR3 consists of 14 residues. This CDR3 is CASSQNRQGNTIYF. CDR3 DNA sequence: TGCGCCAGCAGCCAAAACCGACAGGGAAACACCATATATTTT.

The chain carries TRBV5-6 and TRBJ2-6; 7 bases agree with TRBD2. Germline V lookup: CDR1 SGHDT, CDR2 YYEEEE. CDR3 size: 17 residues. The J segment lost 0 bases and the V segment lost 1 base, leaving 4 bases of the junction unmatched. DNA for the CDR3: TGTGCCAGCAGCTTGCTAGCGGTTAGCTCTGGGGCCAACGTCCTGACTTTC. This encodes CASSLLAVSSGANVLTF.

This clone appeared a few times. The chain joins TRBV4-2 to TRBJ2-3, with a weak D call TRBD2 (6 bases). The CDR3 runs to 16 residues. Per the germline V gene, CDR1 is LGHNA and CDR2 is YNFKEQ. Trimming removed 4 bases at V and 4 bases at J, with 18 bases between. CDR3 sequence reads: CASSPRTGEIADTQYF. CDR3 in DNA: TGTGCCAGCAGCCCGAGGACGGGAGAGATAGCAGATACGCAGTATTTT.

The genes are TRBV9 and TRBJ1-2; 7 nucleotides agree with TRBD1. The CDR3 is 15 residues long. CDR1 and CDR2 from the germline V gene are SGDLS and YYNGEE. Germline trimming cut 0 bases from V and 4 bases from J; bases unmatched to any gene: 6. The CDR3 DNA follows: TGTGCCAGCAGCGTAGGGTCAGGGGGTAGCTATGGCTACACCTTC. Its protein is CASSVGSGGSYGYTF. The full variable domain, in which reference TRBV9 and TRBJ1-2 provide the parts outside the CDR3, is DSGVTQTPKHLITATGQRVTLRCSPRSGDLSVYWYQQSLDQGLQFLIQYYNGEERAKGNILERFSAQQFPDLHSELNLSSLELGDSALYFCASSVGSGGSYGYTFGSGTRLTVV.

The rearrangement joins TRBV25-1 to TRBJ2-1; 7 bases align to TRBD2. From germline, CDR1 is MGHDK and CDR2 SYGVNS. This CDR3 is built from 11 residues. The DNA for the CDR3 is TGTGCGAGTGCTTGGGGGGGGAAGGAGTTCTTC. Its translation is CASAWGGKEFF.

This rearrangement joins TRBV19 to TRBJ1-2; 8 bases fit TRBD1. The junction had 9 bases not matched to a gene; V was cut back by 7 bases and J by 2 bases. The CDR3 consists of 15 residues. Germline assignment: CDR1 LNHDA and CDR2 SQIVND (reference sequence). CDR3 residues: CASTPQGAMNYGYTF. The CDR3 DNA reads TGTGCCAGTACCCCGCAGGGGGCGATGAACTATGGCTACACCTTC.

The V gene is TRBV5-4, the J gene TRBJ2-1, with 8 bases aligning to TRBD2. Germline loops: CDR1 SGHNT, CDR2 YYREEE (reference sequence). CDR3 size: 16 residues. The V segment lost 1 base and the J segment 3 bases; nucleotides outside the gene matches: 6. The CDR3 DNA follows: TGTGCCAGCAGCTTGAAGGTAGCGGGATTCTACAATGAGCAGTTCTTC. Protein product: CASSLKVAGFYNEQFF.

V and J are TRBV6-1 and TRBJ1-2; no clear D. The CDR3 has 16 amino acids. V lost 3 bases and J lost 8, with 22 bases in between. The germline gives CDR1 MNHNS, CDR2 SASEGT. The CDR3 region is CASSEIQVVSSRGYTF. The DNA of the CDR3 is TGTGCCAGCAGTGAGATCCAAGTCGTGAGCTCTAGGGGCTACACCTTC.

The rearrangement uses TRBV19 and TRBJ1-3, with unresolved D. The CDR3 loop spans 13 amino acids. V was pared by 9 bases and J by 0 bases, with 9 bases between. The germline V gene encodes CDR1 LNHDA and CDR2 SQIVND (reference sequence). The CDR3 loop reads CASQESSGNTIYF. The CDR3 nucleotides read TGTGCCAGCCAGGAATCCTCTGGAAACACCATATATTTT. The full variable domain, completed using reference TRBV19 and TRBJ1-3, is DGGITQSPKYLFRKEGQNVTLSCEQNLNHDAMYWYRQDPGQGLRLIYYSQIVNDFQKGDIAEGYSVSREKKESFPLTVTSAQKNPTAFYLCASQESSGNTIYFGEGSWLTVV.

The V and J genes are TRBV30 and TRBJ2-1, with D unresolved. Germline assignment: CDR1 GTSNPN and CDR2 SVGIG (reference sequence). The CDR3 loop spans 11 amino acids. The ends were cut back, 3 bases at V and 12 bases at J, with 12 bases in the middle. The CDR3 nucleotides are TGTGCCTGGAGATATACTAAGGCGCAGTTCTTC. Translated: CAWRYTKAQFF.

Here the CDR3 DNA reads TGTGCCAGCAGTGGATCCACTTGGGGGACAGGGCACGAGCAGTACTTC. This gives the protein CASSGSTWGTGHEQYF. V and J are TRBV6-1 and TRBJ2-7; TRBD1 matches 9 bases. J was trimmed by 5 bases and V by 4 bases; bases with no gene match: 12. Germline CDR1 is MNHNS and CDR2 is SASEGT. This CDR3 is 16 amino acids long.

V is TRBV28 and J is TRBJ1-6; no clear D gene. The CDR3 is 13 amino acids. Looked up from germline, CDR1 is MDHEN and CDR2 is SYDVKM. Trimming took 2 bases from V and 7 from J, leaving 6 bases between them. CDR3 sequence: CASSLPENSPLHF. CDR3 DNA: TGTGCCAGCAGTTTACCCGAGAATTCACCCCTCCACTTT.

The chain employs TRBV6-5 and TRBJ1-2; no firm D call. The germline V gene encodes CDR1 MNHEY and CDR2 SVGAGI. V was pared by 4 bases and J by 4 bases, with 16 bases between. CDR3 length: 15 amino acids. The chain's CDR3 is CASSFRHEGLYGYTF. CDR3 DNA sequence: TGTGCCAGCAGTTTCCGCCACGAGGGCCTCTATGGCTACACCTTC.

This chain joins TRBV19 and TRBJ1-6, with a tentative D call TRBD1 (5 bases). The CDR3 contains 14 residues. Trimming shortened V by 5 bases and J by 6 bases, and 11 bases separated the two germline ends. Germline lookup yields CDR1 LNHDA and CDR2 SQIVND (reference sequence). The CDR3 DNA sequence: TGTGCCAGTAGTTCTCAGGGCCTTAATTCACCCCTCCACTTT. Its translation is CASSSQGLNSPLHF.

The chain uses TRBV6-6 and TRBJ1-1, with D possibly being TRBD1 (5 bases). The germline V gene has CDR1 MNHNY and CDR2 SVGAGI (reference sequence). There are 13 residues in the CDR3. Between the trimmed V and J ends, which lost 6 bases and 2 bases, there was a span of 10 bases. CDR3 in amino acids: CASSRVPNTEAFF. CDR3 sequence (DNA): TGTGCCAGCAGCAGGGTCCCAAACACTGAAGCTTTCTTT.

The chain links TRBV10-3 to TRBJ1-3, with 7 bases that match TRBD1. V lost 3 bases to trimming and J lost 0 bases; unmatched junction nucleotides: 2. This CDR3 is built from 15 residues. Germline values: CDR1 ENHRY, CDR2 SYGVKD. The chain's CDR3 is CAISDPGGSGNTIYF. The CDR3 coding sequence is TGTGCCATCAGTGACCCAGGGGGCTCTGGAAACACCATATATTTT.

The J gene is TRBJ2-7, the V gene TRBV5-3; D unresolved. Being an ORF, TRBV5-3 has a function that is uncertain. The CDR3 totals 18 residues. V was cut by 0 bases and J by 0 bases, with 19 bases left in between. CDR3 bases: TGTGCCAGAAGCTTGGCCGCGTCCTTAAATACCCGCTCCTACGAGCAGTACTTC. Translated, it gives CARSLAASLNTRSYEQYF.

The chain joins TRBV30 to TRBJ1-1, with TRBD1 identical over 9 bases. The CDR3 extends over 13 amino acids. Per the germline V gene, CDR1 is GTSNPN and CDR2 is SVGIG (reference sequence). The CDR3 DNA reads as TGTGCTATCGTGGACAGGGGTAAGGGTGAAGCTTTCTTT. Amino acids: CAIVDRGKGEAFF. The whole variable domain, remainder taken from reference TRBV30 and TRBJ1-1, is SQTIHQWPATLVQPVGSPLSLECTVEGTSNPNLYWYRQAAGRGLQLLFYSVGIGQISSEVPQNLSASRPQDRQFILSSKKLLLSDSGFYLCAIVDRGKGEAFFGQGTRLTVV.

The chain uses TRBV21-1 and TRBJ1-3. TRBV21-1 is labeled a pseudogene. This CDR3 region has 17 residues. The CDR3 sequence: CASSKFRIVLSGNTIYF. In DNA, the CDR3 is TGTGCCAGCAGCAAGTTTCGTATAGTTCTCTCTGGAAACACCATATATTTT.